The 5 T cell receptor beta chains below were found in one sample sequenced in a study of T cells in Graves' hyperthyroidism and ophthalmopathy. Regions amplified from RNA transcripts were the TCR beta CDR3 regions. RT-PCR in the first round (using the HTBI primer set) targeted the TCR CDR3. TCRdb re-called the multiplex PCR reads with MiXCR, one entry per CDR3 protein. Among some 180,000 distinct CDR3 sequences listed, approximately 15% were seen once. Sequenced: blood. The receptors originated from a woman in her fifties or sixties with Graves' hyperthyroidism.

Regarding this clonotype: This sequence may be a read error, since a much larger clone differs from it by one base. No conserved phenylalanine or tryptophan is present at the end of the CDR3, so a read error is the likely explanation. This rearrangement joins TRBV5-1 to TRBJ2-3; 9 bases fit TRBD2. Germline V gene lookup returns CDR1 SGHRS and CDR2 YFSETQ. The V segment lost 1 base and the J segment 1 base; nucleotides outside the gene matches: 4. The CDR3 spans 16 residues. DNA of the CDR3: TGCGCCAGCAGCTTGATGGTAGCGGGGGGCACAGATACGCAGTATCTT. Its translation is CASSLMVAGGTDTQYL.

This clonotype was detected many times. The chain has TRBV2 and TRBJ1-1; D remains unclear. Germline CDR1 and CDR2: SNHLY and FYNNEI. This CDR3 contains 12 residues. V lost 3 bases and J lost 7, with 9 bases in between. The chain's CDR3 is CASSDDASEAFF. Written as DNA, the CDR3 is TGTGCCAGCAGTGACGACGCCAGTGAAGCTTTCTTT.

This clonotype was counted many times. The rearrangement uses TRBV28 and TRBJ1-5; possible D gene TRBD1, 6 bases. The CDR3 is 18 amino acids. From germline, CDR1 is MDHEN and CDR2 SYDVKM. V was cut by 5 bases and J by 0 bases, with 20 bases left in between. The CDR3 DNA reads TGTGCCAGCAGTACCCCACGGACAGCCACTTATAGCAATCAGCCCCAGCATTTT. Amino acids: CASSTPRTATYSNQPQHF.

This clonotype has a count of ten or more. The chain is built from TRBV6-1 and TRBJ1-5; D gene unclear. Trimming removed 6 bases at V and 0 bases at J, with 9 bases between. The CDR3 consists of 14 residues. Germline CDR1 reads MNHNS; CDR2 reads SASEGT. For the CDR3, the DNA is TGTGCCAGCAGCCCCTATGATAGCAATCAGCCCCAGCATTTT. Protein: CASSPYDSNQPQHF.

This clonotype was picked up many times. The chain joins TRBV7-8 to TRBJ1-2; the D gene is possibly TRBD1 (6 bases). In germline, CDR1 is SGHVS, CDR2 FQNEAQ. This CDR3 contains 15 residues. V gave up 1 base and J gave up 2 bases, with 11 bases separating them. The DNA of the CDR3 is TGTGCCAGCAGCTTAGAGACAGGACCCAACTATGGCTACACCTTC. Its translation: CASSLETGPNYGYTF.